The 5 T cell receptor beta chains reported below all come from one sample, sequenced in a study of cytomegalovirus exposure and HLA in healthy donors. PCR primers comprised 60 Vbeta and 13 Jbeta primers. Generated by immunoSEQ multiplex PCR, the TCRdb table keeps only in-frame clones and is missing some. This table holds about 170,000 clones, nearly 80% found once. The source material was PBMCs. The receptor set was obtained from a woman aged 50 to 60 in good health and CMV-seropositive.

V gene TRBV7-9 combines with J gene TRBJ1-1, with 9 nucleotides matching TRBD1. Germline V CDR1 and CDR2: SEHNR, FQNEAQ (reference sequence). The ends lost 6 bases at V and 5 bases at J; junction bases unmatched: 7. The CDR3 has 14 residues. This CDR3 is CASRGGTGTTEAFF. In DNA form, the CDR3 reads TGTGCCAGCAGAGGGGGGACAGGGACTACTGAAGCTTTCTTT.

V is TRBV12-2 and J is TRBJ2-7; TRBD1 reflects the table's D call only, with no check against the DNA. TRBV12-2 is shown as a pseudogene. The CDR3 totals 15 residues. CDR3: CASRPPRTETYEQYF. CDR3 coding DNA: TGTGCAAGTCGCCCACCAAGGACAGAAACCTACGAGCAGTACTTC.

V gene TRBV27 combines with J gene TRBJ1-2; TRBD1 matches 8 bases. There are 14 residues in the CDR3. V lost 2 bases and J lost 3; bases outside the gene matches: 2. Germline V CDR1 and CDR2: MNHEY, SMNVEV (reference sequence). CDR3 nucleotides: TGTGCCAGCAGTTTAGACAGGGGCGACTATGGCTACACCTTC. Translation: CASSLDRGDYGYTF.

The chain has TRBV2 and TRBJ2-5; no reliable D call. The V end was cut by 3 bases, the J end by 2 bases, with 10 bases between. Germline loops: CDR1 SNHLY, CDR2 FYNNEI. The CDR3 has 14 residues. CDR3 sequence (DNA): TGTGCCAGCAGTGAGCGAAGCCGTCAAGAGACCCAGTACTTC. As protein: CASSERSRQETQYF.

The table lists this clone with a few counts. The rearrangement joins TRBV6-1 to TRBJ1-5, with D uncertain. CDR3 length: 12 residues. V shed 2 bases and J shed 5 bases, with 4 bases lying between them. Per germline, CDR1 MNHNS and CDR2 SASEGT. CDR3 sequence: CASSERDQPQHF. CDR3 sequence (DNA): TGTGCCAGCAGTGAACGGGATCAGCCCCAGCATTTT.